This T cell receptor (beta chain) was recovered during a study of blood T cells in healthy people across ages. Per the germline V gene, CDR1 is SGHRS and CDR2 is YFSETQ. This CDR3 contains 13 residues. The V end was cut by 1 base, the J end by 3 bases, with 5 bases between. There are a few counts of this clonotype. Antigen specificity is unknown. A J-beta primer mix and a sample-barcoded 5' primer were used in a second PCR of about 6 to 12 cycles. TCRdb independently ran MiXCR on the 5' RACE reads; one entry per CDR3 protein. The repertoire includes 600,000 or so distinct CDR3 sequences, roughly 43% of them detected once, and around 24% sits in the top ten. Study outcomes and limitations: Considered underestimates were the diversity estimates obtained from one million T cells.

The chain uses TRBV5-1 and TRBJ2-1; D uncertain. Source material: blood. This clonotype was obtained from a man of 80 years or more in good health. The chain's CDR3 is CASSLRDYNEQFF. CDR3 DNA: TGCGCCAGCAGCTTGAGGGACTACAATGAGCAGTTCTTC.